This T cell receptor beta chain was recovered during a study of intratumoral heterogeneity in liver cancer. Concerning the study at large: Across the full approximately 15-patient cohort, most patients were male and a median age of approximately 63 years was recorded. RNA-seq, DNA sequencing, TCR-seq and SNP array data from multiple regions of hepatocellular carcinoma specimens were combined in the study to investigate intratumor heterogeneity. The overall cohort comprised 70 to 80 multiregional samples from some 15 HCC patients, with 50 to 55 tumoral and around 20 adjacent nontumoral regions.

The sample holds a few counts of this clone. Its antigen remains undetermined. Qualities for individual bases were not recorded, and no much larger clone is one base off. The immunoSEQ assay was used to sequence TCR beta chain CDR3 regions from genomic DNA. Rearranged VDJ segments were amplified with primers annealing to V and J segments. As for how the authors treated the data: The ImmunoSeq Analyzer software was used to compute clonality and richness metrics. To find clones with differing abundance between regions, Fisher's exact test was applied together with a beta-binomial method for extra stringency. Imported from immuneACCESS, the table was reduced by TCRdb to in-frame sequences with V and J called. These copies leave out some clones; in studies compared against another copy, an unresolved V gene accounts for under half, and the cause of the remainder is not known. That table is the source of V, J and clone size, and D and trimming were worked out from the DNA. The sample records some 20,000 clones, around 78% of which are singletons. The ten most abundant clones make up about a sixth of the sample.

All patients had early-stage hepatocellular carcinoma and received no therapy before surgical resection. None of the sampled areas showed macroscopic evidence of necrosis or hemorrhage. TCR sequencing (ImmunoSeq) was performed on multiple regions from a couple of patients. Frozen resection tissue samples were collected at a distance of at least 1 cm from each other. Samples with the label N were taken from nontumoral liver tissue next to the tumor. Genomic DNA was extracted from bulk tissue using the DNeasy blood and tissue kit. For CDR1 and CDR2, the germline V gene lists MNHEY and SVGEGT. CDR3 length: 13 amino acids, cysteine to phenylalanine. CDR3 DNA is the only sequence kept; it has 39 bases, read in frame from the first base. V is clipped by 7 bases and J by 4 bases, and the sequence between their germline boundaries is 11 bases long. Results and caveats for the whole study, not just this receptor: Limitations acknowledged by the authors included a relatively low number of patients and under-sampled representation of tumor-infiltrating lymphocytes.

The rearranged segments are TRBV6-2 or TRBV6-3 and TRBJ1-5; matching of 6 bases hints at TRBD1 as the D gene. Material: tumor-adjacent normal tissue, obtained before any cancer treatment. This clonotype was sampled from a woman in her seventies with hepatocellular carcinoma. The CDR3: CASNPGQNQPQHF. The DNA is as follows: TGTGCCAGCAACCCGGGACAAAATCAGCCCCAGCATTTT.